One and the same sample provided the 16 T cell receptor beta chains below, sequenced in a study of blood T cell repertoires in COVID-19. Here immunoSEQ multiplex PCR was the method, and the copy in TCRdb shows in-frame clones only, minus some. Here the sample spans approximately 200,000 clones, more than 75% being singletons. The specimen was peripheral blood. Receptors were obtained from a man aged 60-69 years who had recovered from COVID-19.

This chain connects TRBV29-1 to TRBJ2-7; 9 bases align to TRBD1. V lost 6 bases, J lost 1 base, and 4 bases stayed unmatched. There are 13 residues in the CDR3. The V gene's germline CDR1 is SQVTM and CDR2 ANQGSEA. CDR3 nucleotides: TGCAGCGTCGGGACAGGGTCATCCTACGAGCAGTACTTC. Translation: CSVGTGSSYEQYF.

The rearrangement uses TRBV11-2 and TRBJ1-5; unclear D gene. Trimming pared 5 bases from V and 4 bases from J, leaving 9 bases between. Germline CDR1 and CDR2: SGHAT and FQNNGV. The CDR3 has 13 amino acids. As DNA, the CDR3 is TGTGCCAGCAGCCCGGTTGAGAATCAGCCCCAGCATTTT. It specifies CASSPVENQPQHF.

This clone appeared once. The chain recombines TRBV27 with TRBJ2-7; TRBD1 agrees at 7 bases. Per germline, CDR1 MNHEY and CDR2 SMNVEV (reference sequence). This CDR3 is 16 amino acids long. The trim removed 2 bases at V and 0 bases at J, leaving 7 bases unmatched. DNA of the CDR3: TGTGCCAGCAGTTTAACAGGGGTCTCGAGCTCCTACGAGCAGTACTTC. This gives the protein CASSLTGVSSSYEQYF.

The V call is TRBV7-3, the J call TRBJ2-6, with no clear D. In germline, CDR1 is SGHTA, CDR2 FQGTGA. Trimming removed 2 bases from V and 1 base from J, with 9 bases in between. The CDR3 has 16 residues. CDR3 sequence (DNA): TGTGCCAGCAGCTTAGGTTACCGGTCTGGGGCCAACGTCCTGACTTTC. Translated: CASSLGYRSGANVLTF.

The chain carries TRBV14 and TRBJ1-2; 12 bases line up with TRBD1. The CDR3 runs 15 residues. Germline V gene sequence: CDR1 SGHDN, CDR2 FVKESK. V trimming: 1 base; J trimming: 6 bases; junction bases outside the gene matches: 3. CDR3 amino acids: CASSQAGTGGHGYTF. The CDR3 nucleotides read TGTGCCAGCAGCCAAGCCGGGACAGGGGGCCATGGCTACACCTTC.

The CDR3 loop is CASSPKPRFANTGELFF. In DNA, the CDR3 is TGTGCCAGCAGCCCGAAGCCTAGATTCGCGAACACCGGGGAGCTGTTTTTT. J is TRBJ2-2 and V is TRBV27; no clear D. CDR3 length equals 17 residues. CDR1 and CDR2 from the germline V gene are MNHEY and SMNVEV (reference sequence). Trimming stripped 6 bases from V and 0 bases from J, with 17 bases between.

The chain combines TRBV7-7 with TRBJ1-2; 8 bases are shared with TRBD1. The CDR3 sequence is 14 residues long. Per germline, CDR1 SSHAT and CDR2 FNYEAQ (reference sequence). V lost 0 bases and J lost 8; bases outside the gene matches: 5. DNA for the CDR3: TGTGCCAGCAGCTTAGCGACAGGGGTCGGGGGCTACACCTTC. It specifies CASSLATGVGGYTF. The variable domain in full, completed from reference TRBV7-7 and TRBJ1-2, reads GAGVSQSPRYKVTKRGQDVTLRCDPISSHATLYWYQQALGQGPEFLTYFNYEAQPDKSGLPSDRFSAERPEGSISTLTIQRTEQRDSAMYRCASSLATGVGGYTFGSGTRLTVV.

J is TRBJ2-7 and V is TRBV21-1; the table's TRBD2 call for D was not verified on the DNA. TRBV21-1 has pseudogene status. This CDR3 is 14 amino acids long. DNA for the CDR3: TGTGCCAGCAGGCGCGGGCATCGGGTCTACGAGCAGTACTTC. Its protein product is CASRRGHRVYEQYF.

V gene TRBV7-7 combines with J gene TRBJ1-1; 8 nucleotides line up with TRBD1. V was clipped by 5 bases and J by 8 bases; unmatched bases: 13. Germline CDR1 and CDR2: SSHAT and FNYEAQ (reference sequence). This CDR3 is 15 amino acids long. The DNA of the CDR3 is TGTGCCAGCAGCCCCACCGGACAGGGATTGTCGGAAGCTTTCTTT. This encodes CASSPTGQGLSEAFF.

The chain employs TRBV4-3 and TRBJ2-6, with D hard to call. The V end lost 1 base, the J end lost 1 base, and 17 bases lay between the germline ends. The CDR3 extends over 19 amino acids. Per germline, CDR1 LGHNA and CDR2 YSLEER. The CDR3 here is CASSQVARALVSGANVLTF. The CDR3 DNA reads TGCGCCAGCAGCCAAGTGGCGCGCGCTCTAGTATCTGGGGCCAACGTCCTGACTTTC.

The rearrangement uses TRBV4-2 and TRBJ2-3; TRBD2 aligns across 10 bases. The length of the CDR3 is 16 residues. With 4 bases clipped from V and 1 base from J, the junction kept 5 bases outside the gene matches. Germline values: CDR1 LGHNA, CDR2 YNFKEQ. DNA for the CDR3: TGTGCCAGCAGCCTTACTAGCGGGGAGCGCACAGATACGCAGTATTTT. This codes for CASSLTSGERTDTQYF.

The chain recombines TRBV5-4 with TRBJ2-7, with TRBD1 matching over 10 bases. Germline values: CDR1 SGHNT, CDR2 YYREEE (reference sequence). The CDR3 consists of 15 residues. Losses at the gene ends were 4 bases for V and 6 bases for J; bases not matched to a gene: 10. The CDR3 sequence: CASSDTRDRGVEQYF. The CDR3 DNA reads TGTGCCAGCAGCGATACCCGGGACAGGGGAGTCGAGCAGTACTTC.

The CDR3 DNA sequence: TGTGCCAGTAGTATAGTAGCAACTAATGAAAAACTGTTTTTT. The encoded protein is CASSIVATNEKLFF. The chain recombines TRBV19 with TRBJ1-4; D gene ambiguous. CDR3 size: 14 residues. CDR1 LNHDA and CDR2 SQIVND come from the germline V gene (reference sequence). V lost 1 base and J 0 bases, leaving 3 bases between the germline ends.

V is TRBV15 and J is TRBJ2-5; a possible D gene is TRBD2 (7 bases). Germline lookup yields CDR1 LNHNV and CDR2 YYDKDF (reference sequence). This CDR3 has 16 amino acids. V was shortened by 5 bases and J by 5 bases, with 21 bases between the two germline ends. DNA of the CDR3: TGTGCCACCAGCTTCGGGGGGCAGGCCATGCGGGAGACCCAGTACTTC. This codes for CATSFGGQAMRETQYF.

The J gene is TRBJ2-1, the V gene TRBV4-2, with a weak D call TRBD2 (6 bases). The CDR3 loop spans 16 amino acids. The V gene's germline CDR1 is LGHNA and CDR2 YNFKEQ. V was shortened by 1 base and J by 0 bases, with 10 bases between the two germline ends. The CDR3 spells CASSQVSGGSYNEQFF. As DNA, the CDR3 is TGTGCCAGCAGCCAAGTCTCCGGGGGCTCCTACAATGAGCAGTTCTTC.

The V call is TRBV10-1, the J call TRBJ2-2, with 10 bases lining up with TRBD2. Unmatched junction bases numbered 15, after V lost 7 bases and J lost 4 bases. The germline V gene encodes CDR1 WNHNN and CDR2 SYGVQD (reference sequence). The CDR3 loop spans 18 amino acids. CDR3 residues: CASIQRLAGGGITGELFF. CDR3 in DNA: TGCGCCAGCATTCAACGACTAGCGGGTGGCGGGATCACCGGGGAGCTGTTTTTT.